Below, 6 T cell receptor beta chains from the same sample are listed, as sequenced in a study of neurological immune-mediated disorders. TCRdb re-analysed the 5' RACE reads in MiXCR, keeping a single row per CDR3 protein. The repertoire holds 49,000 or so distinct CDR3 sequences, with around a sixth as singletons. Sequencing was carried out using PBMCs. All receptors come from a man in his 60s in good health.

This clonotype was picked up many times. The V call is TRBV11-2, the J call TRBJ2-7; D is unresolved. Germline V lookup: CDR1 SGHAT, CDR2 FQNNGV. CDR3 length equals 14 residues. The ends were cut back, 4 bases at V and 3 bases at J, with 13 bases in the middle. The CDR3 here is CASSSPDTIYEQYF. The CDR3 coding sequence is TGTGCCAGCAGCTCACCTGACACCATCTACGAGCAGTACTTC.

The sample holds many counts of this clonotype. J is TRBJ2-5 and V is TRBV13; D is uncertain. V was shortened by 5 bases and J by 4 bases, with 14 bases between the two germline ends. Looked up from germline, CDR1 is PRHDT and CDR2 is FYEKMQ (reference sequence). The CDR3 extends over 14 amino acids. CDR3 nucleotides: TGTGCCAGCAGCCCAAATCGCCGAGGAGAGACCCAGTACTTC. Translated, it gives CASSPNRRGETQYF.

This clonotype has a count of ten or more. The chain uses TRBV7-8 and TRBJ1-6, with D maybe TRBD1 (6 bases). Per germline, CDR1 SGHVS and CDR2 FQNEAQ. Deletions cut 5 bases from V and 10 bases from J, with 15 bases between. The CDR3 is 14 amino acids. The CDR3 is CASSRIRGESPLHF. The CDR3 nucleotides read TGTGCCAGCAGCCGTATTAGGGGGGAATCACCCCTCCACTTT.

In regard to this clonotype: Sequence at one end of the junction differs from germline and may be a read error. The chain combines TRBV20-1 with TRBJ2-2; a weak D match, TRBD2 (5 bases). Per the germline V gene, CDR1 is DFQATT and CDR2 is SNEGSKA (reference sequence). The CDR3 totals 12 residues. CDR3 residues: CSASPRHGELFF. In DNA form, the CDR3 reads TGCAGTGCTAGTCCCAGACACGGGGAGCTCTTTTTT.

The V call is TRBV10-3, the J call TRBJ2-5, with D perhaps matching TRBD1 (6 bases). V was clipped by 2 bases and J by 5 bases, with 15 bases between them. The CDR3 runs to 15 residues. Looked up from germline, CDR1 is ENHRY and CDR2 is SYGVKD. CDR3 protein: CAISERARQEETQYF. CDR3 nucleotides: TGTGCCATCAGTGAGCGAGCGCGACAGGAGGAGACCCAGTACTTC.

This clonotype was found many times. The chain has TRBV28 and TRBJ2-1; D is possibly TRBD2 (5 bases). Per the germline V gene, CDR1 is MDHEN and CDR2 is SYDVKM. The CDR3 contains 20 residues. V lost 1 base and J lost 1, with 23 bases in between. For the CDR3, the DNA is TGTGCCAGCAGTTTATATGGCCGGTTAGCAGCGGCTCGGTCCTACAATGAGCAGTTCTTC. Translated, it gives CASSLYGRLAAARSYNEQFF. The full variable domain, its missing parts supplied by reference TRBV28 and TRBJ2-1, is DVKVTQSSRYLVKRTGEKVFLECVQDMDHENMFWYRQDPGLGLRLIYFSYDVKMKEKGDIPEGYSVSREKKERFSLILESASTNQTSMYLCASSLYGRLAAARSYNEQFFGPGTRLTVL.